The 29 T cell receptor beta chains listed next were all sequenced from one sample in a study of blood T cell repertoires in COVID-19. The method was immunoSEQ multiplex PCR; TCRdb's version includes in-frame clones alone and lacks a portion of them. The sample lists 110,000 to 150,000 clones; 78% were seen once. Sequenced: PBMCs or T cells enriched from blood (not recorded which). The receptors were gathered from a woman in her 50s who had recovered from COVID-19.

V usage is TRBV28 and J usage is TRBJ2-5, with D possibly matching TRBD2 (7 bases). Germline V CDR1 and CDR2: MDHEN, SYDVKM. The CDR3 covers 15 residues. Trimming removed 6 bases at V and 5 bases at J, with 19 bases between. The CDR3 DNA reads as TGTGCCAGCAGCTTCCCGGGGGGCGGCGCCGAGACCCAGTACTTC. It codes for CASSFPGGGAETQYF.

The chain uses TRBV5-1 and TRBJ2-3; TRBD2 might be the D (7 bases). The V end lost 7 bases, the J end lost 5 bases, and 14 bases lay between the germline ends. Germline values: CDR1 SGHRS, CDR2 YFSETQ. This CDR3 spans 13 amino acids. CDR3 amino acids: CASEGGAGDTQYF. CDR3 bases: TGCGCCAGCGAGGGGGGGGCCGGAGATACGCAGTATTTT.

In its sample, this clone was seen once. The gene calls are TRBV7-9 and TRBJ1-2; possible D gene TRBD1, 6 bases. CDR1 SEHNR and CDR2 FQNEAQ come from the germline V gene (reference sequence). The CDR3 extends over 11 amino acids. The germline V and J ends were trimmed by 6 bases and 9 bases, with 11 bases remaining between them. The CDR3 here is CASRQGMSYTF. CDR3 DNA sequence: TGTGCCAGCAGACAGGGTATGAGCTACACCTTC.

The chain has TRBV29-1 and TRBJ2-1; 14 nucleotides line up with TRBD2. This CDR3 has 15 amino acids. Trimming removed 6 bases from V and 7 bases from J; junction bases left unmatched: 8. From germline, CDR1 is SQVTM and CDR2 ANQGSEA. DNA for the CDR3: TGCAGCGTGGGGACTAGCGGGGGCGCCTCGAATGAGCAGTTCTTC. This gives the protein CSVGTSGGASNEQFF.

The chain recombines TRBV6-2 or TRBV6-3 with TRBJ2-5, with TRBD2 matching 12 bases. Germline V gives CDR1 MNHEY, CDR2 SVGEGT. The trim removed 2 bases at V and 5 bases at J, leaving 6 bases unmatched. CDR3 size: 16 residues. The CDR3, as DNA: TGTGCCAGCAGTTACGTTGCTAGCGGGGGGGATGAGACCCAGTACTTC. Protein: CASSYVASGGDETQYF.

The chain employs TRBV19 and TRBJ2-2; D is uncertain. The CDR3 loop spans 15 amino acids. V dropped 2 bases and J dropped 0 bases, with 7 bases sitting between them. The germline V gene encodes CDR1 LNHDA and CDR2 SQIVND (reference sequence). Here the CDR3 reads CASSISTANTGELFF. The CDR3 nucleotides read TGTGCCAGTAGTATAAGTACGGCGAACACCGGGGAGCTGTTTTTT. The whole variable domain, remainder taken from reference TRBV19 and TRBJ2-2, is DGGITQSPKYLFRKEGQNVTLSCEQNLNHDAMYWYRQDPGQGLRLIYYSQIVNDFQKGDIAEGYSVSREKKESFPLTVTSAQKNPTAFYLCASSISTANTGELFFGEGSRLTVL.

The V call is TRBV27, the J call TRBJ1-2; D is uncertain. Trimming cost V 1 base and J 8 bases, with 14 bases left between them. The CDR3 extends over 14 amino acids. Germline assignment: CDR1 MNHEY and CDR2 SMNVEV (reference sequence). The CDR3 is CASSLLNSDWGYTF. As DNA, the CDR3 is TGTGCCAGCAGTTTATTGAACTCTGACTGGGGCTACACCTTC.

The chain joins TRBV29-1 to TRBJ2-1, with TRBD1 matching over 7 bases. CDR3 size: 11 residues. The V and J ends lost 6 bases and 9 bases, in that order; junction bases with no gene match: 5. Germline CDR1 is SQVTM and CDR2 is ANQGSEA. The CDR3 nucleotides read TGCAGCGTCCTCAACAGGGGTGAGCAGTTCTTC. This translates into CSVLNRGEQFF.

The CDR3 nucleotides read TGTGCAAGTCGCCCTAGAAGGGAGCTGTTTTTT. Its protein is CASRPRRELFF. The rearrangement uses TRBV12-2 and TRBJ2-2; TRBD2 is taken as the D call from the table, unchecked against the DNA. TRBV12-2 is a pseudogene. The CDR3 is 11 amino acids.

Here the CDR3 reads CASSLAGDDYGYTF. Here the CDR3 DNA reads TGTGCCAGCAGTTTAGCCGGGGATGACTATGGCTACACCTTC. V and J are TRBV28 and TRBJ1-2; D is undetermined. The length of the CDR3 is 14 residues. V was clipped by 2 bases and J by 3 bases, with 10 bases between them. Germline V CDR1 and CDR2: MDHEN, SYDVKM.

This sequence joins TRBV10-3 and TRBJ1-2; D not certain. The CDR3 loop spans 14 amino acids. V was cut by 8 bases and J by 4 bases, with 17 bases left in between. Germline CDR1 is ENHRY and CDR2 is SYGVKD. The CDR3 coding sequence is TGTGCCATCTTGGCGTCCGGGAATAGCTATGGCTACACCTTC. This gives the protein CAILASGNSYGYTF.

The CDR3 loop reads CASSIAQGNQPQHF. The CDR3 bases are TGTGCCAGTAGTATCGCTCAGGGAAATCAGCCCCAGCATTTT. The chain joins TRBV19 to TRBJ1-5; weak D call: TRBD1 (5 bases). CDR1 and CDR2 (germline): LNHDA, SQIVND (reference sequence). This CDR3 has 14 amino acids. V shed 3 bases and J shed 4 bases, with 10 bases lying between them.

The J gene is TRBJ1-5, the V gene TRBV3-1 (or the pseudogene TRBV3-2); D is possibly TRBD1 (5 bases). CDR1 is LGHDT, CDR2 YNNKEL, per germline (reference sequence). Trimming took 0 bases from V and 7 from J, leaving 22 bases between them. The CDR3 is made up of 18 amino acids. CDR3 sequence: CASSQDNVGIRGSQPQHF. The CDR3 region has the DNA TGTGCCAGCAGCCAAGATAACGTCGGTATTAGGGGATCCCAGCCCCAGCATTTT.

This chain links TRBV10-3 with TRBJ1-6; D is unresolved. CDR1 ENHRY and CDR2 SYGVKD come from the germline V gene. The length of the CDR3 is 14 residues. V lost 0 bases and J 14 bases, leaving 14 bases between the germline ends. The CDR3 protein is CAISESPDAVALHF. The CDR3 DNA reads TGTGCCATCAGTGAGTCCCCCGATGCGGTTGCCCTCCACTTT.

The chain carries TRBV24-1 and TRBJ2-7; 7 bases agree with TRBD1. This CDR3 comprises 15 residues. The germline CDR1 and CDR2 sequences are KGHDR and SFDVKD. With V trimmed by 5 bases and J by 2 bases, 8 bases remained unmatched. The CDR3 sequence is CATSVGDRVPYEQYV. The CDR3 DNA follows: TGTGCCACCAGTGTGGGCGACAGGGTCCCCTACGAGCAGTACGTC.

The genes are TRBV2 and TRBJ1-6; 7 positions match TRBD1. This CDR3 contains 15 residues. V trimming: 6 bases; J trimming: 5 bases; junction bases outside the gene matches: 7. The germline gives CDR1 SNHLY, CDR2 FYNNEI. The CDR3 spells CASRTGTANNSPLHF. CDR3 coding DNA: TGTGCCAGCAGAACCGGGACAGCAAATAATTCACCCCTCCACTTT.

Only one count was recorded for this clone. The chain combines TRBV4-2 with TRBJ1-2; D may be TRBD1 (5 bases). Looked up from germline, CDR1 is LGHNA and CDR2 is YNFKEQ. The CDR3 consists of 16 residues. The V end lost 4 bases, the J end lost 1 base, and 16 bases lay between the germline ends. This CDR3 reads CASSPTGDQRNYGYTF. The DNA for the CDR3 is TGTGCCAGCAGCCCCACGGGGGACCAACGTAACTATGGCTACACCTTC.

The genes are TRBV18 and TRBJ1-6; 9 bases fit TRBD1. The germline V gene has CDR1 KGHSH and CDR2 LQKENI. This CDR3 is 14 amino acids long. With 6 bases clipped from V and 10 bases from J, the junction kept 7 bases outside the gene matches. CDR3 DNA sequence: TGTGCCAGCTCTAGGGGACAGGGATCATCACCCCTCCACTTT. It is translated as CASSRGQGSSPLHF. The whole variable domain, filled in from reference TRBV18 and TRBJ1-6, reads NAGVMQNPRHLVRRRGQEARLRCSPMKGHSHVYWYRQLPEEGLKFMVYLQKENIIDESGMPKERFSAEFPKEGPSILRIQQVVRGDSAAYFCASSRGQGSSPLHFGNGTRLTVT.

On this clone itself: Germline is not matched at one junction end, which may reflect a read error. CDR3 sequence reads: CATSDSRDRDNQVF. The CDR3 DNA sequence: TGTGCCACCAGTGATTCGCGGGACAGGGACAATCAGGTTTTT. The V call is TRBV24-1, the J call TRBJ1-5; 9 nucleotides align to TRBD1. The CDR3 extends over 14 amino acids. Germline CDR1 is KGHDR and CDR2 is SFDVKD.

The table lists this clone with a few counts. The gene calls are TRBV28 and TRBJ1-5; D might be TRBD1 (6 bases). V gave up 2 bases and J gave up 2 bases, with 13 bases separating them. The CDR3 consists of 16 residues. Looked up from germline, CDR1 is MDHEN and CDR2 is SYDVKM. CDR3 sequence: CASSLHRVGRNQPQHF. The CDR3 region has the DNA TGTGCCAGCAGTTTACACAGGGTTGGGCGCAATCAGCCCCAGCATTTT. The full variable domain, its missing parts supplied by reference TRBV28 and TRBJ1-5, is DVKVTQSSRYLVKRTGEKVFLECVQDMDHENMFWYRQDPGLGLRLIYFSYDVKMKEKGDIPEGYSVSREKKERFSLILESASTNQTSMYLCASSLHRVGRNQPQHFGDGTRLSIL.

The chain has TRBV18 and TRBJ1-1; 7 nucleotides align to TRBD1. The J segment lost 0 bases and the V segment lost 4 bases, leaving 5 bases of the junction unmatched. In germline, CDR1 is KGHSH, CDR2 LQKENI. This CDR3 has 15 amino acids. DNA for the CDR3: TGTGCCAGCTCACAACGACAGGGTTTGAACACTGAAGCTTTCTTT. Its protein is CASSQRQGLNTEAFF.

This chain connects TRBV3-1 (or the pseudogene TRBV3-2) to TRBJ2-6; D not certain. V lost 0 bases and J 4 bases, leaving 10 bases between the germline ends. The germline CDR1 and CDR2 sequences are LGHDT and YNNKEL (reference sequence). The CDR3 sequence is 16 residues long. The CDR3 protein is CASSQDKTSGANVLTF. CDR3 nucleotide sequence: TGTGCCAGCAGCCAAGATAAAACTTCCGGGGCCAACGTCCTGACTTTC.

The V and J genes are TRBV18 and TRBJ2-1; 14 bases are a match to TRBD2. The junction had 5 bases not matched to a gene; V was cut back by 3 bases and J by 1 base. Germline lookup yields CDR1 KGHSH and CDR2 LQKENI. The CDR3 totals 18 residues. CDR3 DNA sequence: TGTGCCAGCTCACCGACTAGCGGGGGGGCCGGATCCTACAATGAGCAGTTCTTC. Translation gives CASSPTSGGAGSYNEQFF.

The genes are TRBV28 and TRBJ2-6, with D tentatively TRBD2 (5 bases). The CDR3 covers 15 residues. CDR1 and CDR2 from the germline V gene are MDHEN and SYDVKM. The V end lost 8 bases, the J end lost 1 base, and 12 bases lay between the germline ends. CDR3 loop: CASYGSGSGANVLTF. DNA for the CDR3: TGTGCCAGCTATGGGTCGGGGTCTGGGGCCAACGTCCTGACTTTC.

The chain links TRBV15 to TRBJ1-1; a possible D gene is TRBD1 (6 bases). Looked up from germline, CDR1 is LNHNV and CDR2 is YYDKDF (reference sequence). The ends were cut back, 4 bases at V and 7 bases at J, with 13 bases in the middle. The CDR3 has 13 residues. CDR3 sequence: CATSTGQLLEAFF. CDR3 DNA sequence: TGTGCCACCAGCACTGGACAGCTTCTTGAAGCTTTCTTT. Together with reference TRBV15 and TRBJ1-1, the CDR3 gives the full variable domain: DAMVIQNPRYQVTQFGKPVTLSCSQTLNHNVMYWYQQKSSQAPKLLFHYYDKDFNNEADTPDNFQSRRPNTSFCFLDIRSPGLGDTAMYLCATSTGQLLEAFFGQGTRLTVV.

The chain couples TRBV7-2 to TRBJ2-5; weak D call: TRBD1 (5 bases). The CDR3 is 12 residues long. The germline CDR1 and CDR2 sequences are SGHTA and FQGNSA. V gave up 6 bases and J gave up 5 bases, with 10 bases separating them. CDR3 coding DNA: TGTGCCAGCAGTCGGACACTGGAGACCCAGTACTTC. Translated, it gives CASSRTLETQYF.

The chain joins TRBV7-9 to TRBJ2-7; the D gene is possibly TRBD1 (5 bases). Looked up from germline, CDR1 is SEHNR and CDR2 is FQNEAQ (reference sequence). V lost 3 bases to trimming and J lost 0 bases, with 9 bases between them. This CDR3 is 14 amino acids long. The CDR3 nucleotides read TGTGCCAGCAGCTTTACAGGTATCTCCTACGAGCAGTACTTC. Translating gives CASSFTGISYEQYF.

The chain uses TRBV15 and TRBJ1-6; unclear D gene. The germline V gene encodes CDR1 LNHNV and CDR2 YYDKDF (reference sequence). The CDR3 sequence is 14 residues long. V was shortened by 0 bases and J by 10 bases, with 10 bases between the two germline ends. CDR3 DNA sequence: TGTGCCACCAGCAGAGATCAGGAAGTCTCACCCCTCCACTTT. Translation: CATSRDQEVSPLHF.

CDR3 DNA: TGTGCCAGCAGCCAAGAGGGCAGCCAAAGGGGCTACACCTTC. Amino acids: CASSQEGSQRGYTF. This chain connects TRBV3-1 (or the pseudogene TRBV3-2) to TRBJ1-2; unclear D gene. CDR1 is LGHDT, CDR2 YNNKEL, per germline (reference sequence). Trimming shortened V by 0 bases and J by 8 bases, and 13 bases separated the two germline ends. CDR3 length equals 14 residues.